This TCR beta chain emerged from a study of tumor-infiltrating lymphocytes in primary liver carcinoma (TCRdb year 2017). In terms of the full investigation: The five patients, three men and two women aged 30 to 69 years, had hepatocellular carcinoma (four) or combined HCC and intrahepatic cholangiocarcinoma (one). The five patients had tumors of stage T1-T3 N0M0, with maximum diameters ranging from about 4 to 11 cm. Each sample produced about 3.5 to 7.13 million productive TCRbeta reads, and read depth showed no significant difference between tissue types. For each liver tumor, the study sampled five regions along with adjacent normal tissue and blood, and applied TCRbeta repertoire sequencing, expression microarrays and whole-exome sequencing. A total of 35 or so specimens from 5 patients went through TCRbeta repertoire sequencing, namely 25 tumor regions, 5 adjacent noncancerous liver tissues and 5 peripheral blood samples. Repertoires from technical replicates were highly reproducible, with mean shared-clone rates roughly 0.87 and correlation coefficients above 0.95. The investigation overall reported the following: Pairs of tumor regions showed greater repertoire overlap (mean about 35%) than tumor-adjacent pairs (17%) or tumor-blood pairs (roughly 15%), which is consistent with antigen-driven expansion. Compared with blood, tumors had a significantly larger share of the repertoire taken up by the top 250 clones (p = 0.039). With just 4 or 5 patients in the study, the authors point out that the findings should be validated in a larger study. Since the samples were bulk and unsorted, there was no way to compare CD4+ and CD8+ T cell repertoires. Only the TCR beta chain was sequenced, so true repertoire diversity is likely underestimated because unpaired alpha chains were not captured.

In this sample, this clonotype turned up a few times. There is no known antigen for this receptor. Likely a read error: the CDR3 ends without its conserved phenylalanine or tryptophan. Total RNA and DNA were co-extracted from 20-30 mg of bulk tissue with the AllPrep DNA/RNA mini kit, without cell sorting. Between November 2015 and March 2016, about 5 patients in China with histopathologically diagnosed primary liver carcinoma had their tumors surgically resected. Patients had chronic HBV infection and were treatment-naive at sampling. Fresh tumor and adjacent tissue pieces were bisected; one half was stored in RNAlater at -80°C, the other sent for histology. Starting from roughly 540 ng total RNA, TCRbeta-specific cDNA was produced by reverse transcription with a constant-region primer and ProtoScript II reverse transcriptase. Three nested multiplex PCR rounds, following a slightly modified ARM-PCR procedure, were used to build the TCRbeta libraries. Multiplex TRBV1-TRBV30 forward primers and a Cbeta reverse primer were used in the first two PCR rounds, each of which was run for 10 to 11 cycles. Sample barcodes and Illumina adapters were attached in a final 25-cycle PCR using Deep VentR polymerase. Before sequencing, amplicons of 200-500 bp were gel-purified using a QIAquick gel extraction kit. TCRbeta amplicons were sequenced on an Illumina HiSeq 2500 with 250-bp paired-end reads. On the authors' methods: Reads were quality-trimmed with Trimmomatic v0.33, and paired reads were merged with FLASH v1.2.11 to recover full CDR3 sequences. V, D and J germline segments were assigned to the rearranged TCRbeta sequences by MiGEC v1.2.1b. Clonotype statistics and Shannon-Wiener diversity indices were calculated with VDJtools v1.0.0. To reduce sampling bias, subsequent analyses other than the diversity analysis used only the 250 most abundant clonotypes in each sample. TCRdb reran the public reads through fastp at Q25 and MiXCR, keeping productive beta chains. Entries that share a CDR3 protein sequence are merged under the most common genes and DNA. V and J calls and clone size were set by TCRdb, not the authors. In all, the sample holds fewer than 85,000 distinct CDR3 sequences, and 69% of those were seen once. The ten top clones hold 26% of the sample.

The CDR3 sequence runs 14 residues, both termini included. Only the CDR3 region is kept as DNA, spanning 42 bases read in frame from base 1. The junction carries 17 bases between V and J, which are trimmed by 5 bases and 9 bases respectively. Sequences SGHAT (CDR1) and FQNNGV (CDR2) are obtained from the germline V gene. This TCR was recovered from a man aged 35 to 55 with primary liver carcinoma and hepatitis B virus infection. Material for sequencing was tumor-adjacent normal liver tissue. The receptor chain draws on TRBV11-2 and TRBJ2-1; the D gene assignment is ambiguous. CDR3 reads: CASSLYRPVSEQFL. Here is the DNA: TGTGCCAGCAGCCTATACCGGCCAGTTAGTGAGCAGTTCCTC.